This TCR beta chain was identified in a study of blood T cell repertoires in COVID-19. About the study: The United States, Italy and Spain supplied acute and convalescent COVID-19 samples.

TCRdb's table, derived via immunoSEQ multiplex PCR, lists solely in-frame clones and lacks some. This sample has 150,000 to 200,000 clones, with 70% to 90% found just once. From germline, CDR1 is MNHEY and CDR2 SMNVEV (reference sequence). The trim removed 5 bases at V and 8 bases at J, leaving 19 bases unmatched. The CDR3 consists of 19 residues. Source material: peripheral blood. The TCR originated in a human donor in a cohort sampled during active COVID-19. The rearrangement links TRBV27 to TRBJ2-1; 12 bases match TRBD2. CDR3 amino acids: CASSPLTSGSFYGGDEQFF. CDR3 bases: TGTGCCAGCAGTCCTTTGACTAGCGGGAGTTTTTATGGTGGCGATGAGCAGTTCTTC.